Listed below are T cell receptor beta chains from one sample, sequenced in a study of radiotherapy plus CTLA-4 blockade in lung cancer. The repertoire was sequenced with immunoSEQ multiplex PCR; TCRdb's copy has only in-frame clones and lacks some. The sample records 40,000 to 50,000 clones, 75% to 90% being singletons. This sample comprised peripheral blood, obtained from a patient treated with radiotherapy plus ipilimumab. The receptors stem from a human donor with non-small cell lung cancer who had stable disease on radiotherapy plus ipilimumab. The CDR3 runs from the conserved cysteine through the conserved F or W. Each record gives: V gene, D gene, J gene, CDR3 protein. A D gene is named only where the DNA matches it firmly.

TRBV6-1	NA	TRBJ1-4	CASSEVGGTTNEKLFF
TRBV6-6	NA	TRBJ1-2	CASSYSDWTDAGYTF
TRBV5-4	TRBD1	NA	CASSFPGTGHPEQYF
TRBV2	TRBD2	TRBJ2-5	CASSEGRLAGPETQYF
TRBV28	NA	TRBJ1-2	CASSLGFGARGYTF
TRBV27	NA	TRBJ2-3	CASSLGRNTDTQYF
TRBV19	TRBD2	TRBJ2-5	CASNERAGNQETQYF
TRBV27	TRBD1	TRBJ2-7	CASSFRSGGYEQYF
TRBV5-6	TRBD1	TRBJ1-4	CASSLNPGGVNEKLFF
TRBV5-1	TRBD1	TRBJ2-1	CASSVGQVSYNEQFF
TRBV6-6	NA	TRBJ2-3	CASSYLPDSTDTQYF
TRBV5-1	TRBD2	TRBJ2-5	CASSGGLAEETQYF
TRBV6-5	TRBD1	TRBJ2-7	CASTRDRGPSYEQYF
TRBV19	TRBD2	TRBJ2-3	CASSPLISGFTDTQYF
TRBV5-1	TRBD1	TRBJ1-1	CASSFTGDRATEAFF
TRBV29-1	TRBD1	TRBJ2-1	CSVRTGGDNEQFF
TRBV6-5	TRBD1	TRBJ1-1	CASRPHRGPGTEAFF
TRBV2	NA	TRBJ1-2	CASSVWGRGYTF
TRBV4-1	TRBD2	TRBJ2-3	CASSQAGGTQYF
TRBV27	TRBD1	TRBJ1-2	CASRNSFRQGTHGYTF
TRBV27	NA	TRBJ2-5	CASSLGGPWETQYF
TRBV10-3	NA	TRBJ2-3	CAISESSGGSDTQYF
TRBV28	NA	TRBJ2-1	CASSFRLASTSYNEQFF
TRBV18	TRBD1	TRBJ2-1	CASSPDNRGRSSYNEQFF
TRBV27	NA	TRBJ2-1	CASSLSTRGVTIEQFF
TRBV7-3	TRBD2	TRBJ2-3	CASSLQAGGPTDTQYF
TRBV7-8	TRBD2	NA	CASSSTSGPTSNEQFF
TRBV6-5	NA	TRBJ2-7	CASSYRGAYEQYF
TRBV7-6	TRBD1	TRBJ2-2	CASSLQGVTGELFF